This T cell receptor beta chain was recovered during a study of blood T cell repertoires in COVID-19. Study-wide context: Sources were T cells, B-cell-depleted T cells, or PBMCs; the material itself was cDNA or gDNA.

Germline V gene sequence: CDR1 MNHEY, CDR2 SMNVEV (reference sequence). Trimming pared 3 bases from V and 8 bases from J, leaving 11 bases between. The CDR3 consists of 14 residues. Recovered status in Cohort 3 required two negative PCRs, clearance, or symptom resolution. Libraries were prepared by immunoSEQ multiplex PCR; TCRdb keeps only in-frame clonotypes and omits some of them. The data show roughly 450,000 clones, less than 95% seen once. The origin of this receptor is a man between 18 and 29 years old who had recovered from COVID-19. V gene TRBV27 combines with J gene TRBJ1-6; D unresolved. The sequenced material came from PBMCs or T cells enriched from blood (not recorded which). Here the CDR3 reads CASSFTQRDSPLHF. The CDR3 coding sequence is TGTGCCAGCAGTTTTACTCAACGGGATTCACCCCTCCACTTT.